This TCR beta chain derives from a study of T cell changes during pregnancy in multiple sclerosis. Profiled with immunoSEQ multiplex PCR; TCRdb holds only in-frame clones, not every one. The sample holds tens of thousands of clones, around nine tenths seen once. The CDR3 extends over 13 amino acids. The V gene's germline CDR1 is SNHLY and CDR2 FYNNEI. The ends lost 10 bases at V and 6 bases at J; junction bases unmatched: 10. The sequence was collected from a female donor with multiple sclerosis, enrolled in a pregnancy study. The sequencing here drew on CD8+ T cells from peripheral blood mononuclear cells, taken before pregnancy. The chain carries TRBV2 and TRBJ2-7; TRBD1 matches at 9 bases. CDR3 protein: CAIAGQGVAEQYF. As DNA, the CDR3 is TGTGCCATTGCGGGACAGGGTGTCGCCGAGCAGTACTTC.